This TCR beta chain was obtained from a study of cytomegalovirus exposure and HLA in healthy donors. Germline V gene data show CDR1 as MDHEN and CDR2 as SYDVKM. The CDR3 totals 20 residues. V lost 6 bases and J lost 2; bases outside the gene matches: 23. The PCR was carried out with 60 Vbeta primers and 13 Jbeta primers. Here immunoSEQ multiplex PCR was the method, and the copy in TCRdb shows in-frame clones only, minus some. The sample's table shows 100,000 to 150,000 clones. The receptor was derived from a woman in her forties in good health and CMV-seropositive. The chain employs TRBV28 and TRBJ2-3; 7 nucleotides agree with TRBD2. Sequenced material: PBMCs. The CDR3 loop is CASRWGVRAGAKHFTDTQYF. The CDR3 bases are TGTGCCAGCAGGTGGGGTGTTCGGGCGGGAGCCAAACATTTCACAGATACGCAGTATTTT. The whole variable domain, remainder taken from reference TRBV28 and TRBJ2-3, is DVKVTQSSRYLVKRTGEKVFLECVQDMDHENMFWYRQDPGLGLRLIYFSYDVKMKEKGDIPEGYSVSREKKERFSLILESASTNQTSMYLCASRWGVRAGAKHFTDTQYFGPGTRLTVL.